The 6 T cell receptor beta chains below come from one sample, sequenced in a study of metastatic and nonmetastatic thyroid tumors. TCRdb re-clonotyped the PCR reads through MiXCR. The sample records some 84,000 clones, around 7.8% being singletons. Patients underwent thyroid surgery, and none had received any treatment before it. Sequenced material: blood. These receptor sequences come from a female donor with papillary thyroid cancer or a benign thyroid nodule (not recorded which). Some clones in this sample may be carry-over from other donors' samples.

A word on this clone: A read error may be the cause here, since a much bigger clone is one base away. The chain joins TRBV2 to TRBJ2-5, with 7 bases fitting TRBD2. Germline CDR1 SNHLY, CDR2 FYNNEI. With 6 bases clipped from V and 0 bases from J, the junction kept 10 bases outside the gene matches. The CDR3 sequence is 16 residues long. In DNA form, the CDR3 reads TGTGCCAGCAGGGGTAGCGGGTGGCCCGACCAAGAGACCCAGTACTTC. It yields the protein CASRGSGWPDQETQYF.

This clone was recorded many times. Since a much larger clone is just one base distant, this may be a read error. Within the sample, other DNA sequences also encode this same CDR3. For the CDR3, the DNA is TGTGCCAGCAGTTTTGGCCCCTCGGGTGGCTACACCTTC. Translation gives CASSFGPSGGYTF. The chain employs TRBV27 and TRBJ1-2; D is undetermined. Germline values: CDR1 MNHEY, CDR2 SMNVEV (reference sequence). The CDR3 sequence is 13 residues long. The germline V and J ends were trimmed by 3 bases and 7 bases, with 12 bases remaining between them.

This clone was seen a handful of times. The genes are TRBV11-2 and TRBJ2-1; 8 nucleotides agree with TRBD1. The CDR3 is made up of 14 amino acids. V trimming: 2 bases; J trimming: 9 bases; junction bases outside the gene matches: 6. Germline CDR1 and CDR2: SGHAT and FQNNGV. This CDR3 reads CASSLKDRVGEQFF. For the CDR3, the DNA is TGTGCCAGCAGCTTAAAGGACAGGGTAGGTGAGCAGTTCTTC.

This clone was recorded a few times. The chain employs TRBV9 and TRBJ2-3, with a possible D match to TRBD1 (5 bases). The CDR3 totals 15 residues. The germline V and J ends were trimmed by 3 bases and 5 bases, with 16 bases remaining between them. Germline-derived CDR1 and CDR2 are SGDLS and YYNGEE. As DNA, the CDR3 is TGTGCCAGCAGCGCAGGACACAGCGCAGGAGATACGCAGTATTTT. It translates to CASSAGHSAGDTQYF.

This clone was observed at least ten times. The chain carries TRBV6-5 and TRBJ2-6; 12 bases are a match to TRBD2. This CDR3 is built from 18 residues. Germline CDR1 reads MNHEY; CDR2 reads SVGAGI. V was pared by 5 bases and J by 2 bases, with 7 bases of the junction left unmatched. CDR3 amino acids: CASSTRSSGGAGANVLTF. The CDR3 DNA reads as TGTGCCAGCAGTACCCGGTCTAGCGGGGGGGCTGGGGCCAACGTCCTGACTTTC.

In its sample, this clone was seen a few times. The V gene is TRBV12-3 or TRBV12-4, the J gene TRBJ1-1; TRBD1 matches at 9 bases. The CDR3 runs to 17 residues. V trimming: 6 bases; J trimming: 0 bases; junction bases outside the gene matches: 11. The CDR3 DNA reads as TGTGCCAGCAGCGGAAAGGGACAGGGTTACATGAACACTGAAGCTTTCTTT. This gives the protein CASSGKGQGYMNTEAFF.